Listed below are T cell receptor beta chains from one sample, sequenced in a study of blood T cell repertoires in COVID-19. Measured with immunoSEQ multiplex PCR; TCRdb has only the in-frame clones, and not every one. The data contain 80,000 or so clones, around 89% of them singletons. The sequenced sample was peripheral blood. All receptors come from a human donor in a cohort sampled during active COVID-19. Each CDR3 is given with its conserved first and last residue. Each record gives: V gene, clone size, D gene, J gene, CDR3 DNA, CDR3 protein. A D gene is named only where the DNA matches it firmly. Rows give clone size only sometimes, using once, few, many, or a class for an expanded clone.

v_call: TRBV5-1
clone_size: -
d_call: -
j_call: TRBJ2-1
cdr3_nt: TGCGCCAGCAGCTTGGGGTTGGGGGGCTACAATGAGCAGTTCTTC
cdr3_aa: CASSLGLGGYNEQFF

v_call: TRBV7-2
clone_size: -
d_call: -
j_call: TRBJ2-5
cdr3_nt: TGTGCCAGCAGCTTTGATCACAAAGAGACCCAGTACTTC
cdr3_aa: CASSFDHKETQYF

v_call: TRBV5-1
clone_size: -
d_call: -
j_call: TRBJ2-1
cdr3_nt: TGCGCCAGCAGGCCGGAGATAGGAGAGCAGTTCTTC
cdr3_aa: CASRPEIGEQFF

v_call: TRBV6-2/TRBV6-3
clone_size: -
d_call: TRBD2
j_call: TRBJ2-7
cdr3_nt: TGTGCCAGCAGCGGGACTAGCGGCTCCTACGAGCAGTACTTC
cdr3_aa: CASSGTSGSYEQYF

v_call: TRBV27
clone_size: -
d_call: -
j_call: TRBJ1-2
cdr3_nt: TGTGCCAGCCGGAGTTCTGGGACTGTCTATGGCTACACCTTC
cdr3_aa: CASRSSGTVYGYTF

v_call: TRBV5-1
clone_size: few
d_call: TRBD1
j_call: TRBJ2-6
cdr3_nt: TGCGCCAGCAGCTCCCGACAGGGGGCGGGAGGGGCCAACGTCCTGACTTTC
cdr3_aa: CASSSRQGAGGANVLTF

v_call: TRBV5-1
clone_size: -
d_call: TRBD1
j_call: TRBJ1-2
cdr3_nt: TGCGCCAGCAGCCCGAGACAGGGAACGGACTATGGCTACACCTTC
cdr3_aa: CASSPRQGTDYGYTF

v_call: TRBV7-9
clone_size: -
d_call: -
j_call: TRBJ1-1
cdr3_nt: TGTGCCAGCAGCTTAGTAACTGAAGCTTTCTTT
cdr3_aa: CASSLVTEAFF

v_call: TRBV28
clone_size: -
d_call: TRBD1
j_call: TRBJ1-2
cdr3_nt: TGTGCCAGCAGTCCGTGGGACAGGGAAGAATATGGCTACACCTTC
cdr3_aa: CASSPWDREEYGYTF

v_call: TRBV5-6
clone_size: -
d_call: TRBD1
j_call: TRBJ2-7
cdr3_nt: TGTGCCAGCAGCCTCCCTCGAGGGGGCCCCTCCTACGAGCAGTACTTC
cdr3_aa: CASSLPRGGPSYEQYF

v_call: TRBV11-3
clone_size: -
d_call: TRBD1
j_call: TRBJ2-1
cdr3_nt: TGTGCCAGCAGCTCCCGGGACAGCTCCTACAATGAGCAGTTCTTC
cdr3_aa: CASSSRDSSYNEQFF

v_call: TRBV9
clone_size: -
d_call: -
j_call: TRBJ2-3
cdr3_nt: TGTGCCAGCAGCGCCCCCATAAGGGGCCGCACAGATACGCAGTATTTT
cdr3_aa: CASSAPIRGRTDTQYF

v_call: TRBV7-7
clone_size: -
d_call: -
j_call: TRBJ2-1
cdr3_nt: TGTGCTAGCAGCTCCGGGATGAACAATGAGCAGTTCTTC
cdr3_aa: CASSSGMNNEQFF

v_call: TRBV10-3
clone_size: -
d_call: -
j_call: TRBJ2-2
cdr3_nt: TGTGCCATCAGTGGGGACACTTACACCGGGGAGCTGTTTTTT
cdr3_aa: CAISGDTYTGELFF

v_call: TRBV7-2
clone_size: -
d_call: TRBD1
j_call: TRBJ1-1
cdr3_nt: TGTGCCAGCAGTGAAACAGGGGGCGCTGGGGGTGAAGCTTTCTTT
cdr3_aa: CASSETGGAGGEAFF

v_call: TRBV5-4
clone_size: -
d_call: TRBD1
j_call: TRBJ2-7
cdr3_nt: TGTGCCAGCAGCCCGGACAGGGTAACCTACGAGCAGTACTTC
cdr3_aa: CASSPDRVTYEQYF

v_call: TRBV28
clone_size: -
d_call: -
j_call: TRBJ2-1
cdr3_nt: TGTGCCAGCAGTTTTAGCGGCAACTACAATGAGCAGTTCTTC
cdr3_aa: CASSFSGNYNEQFF

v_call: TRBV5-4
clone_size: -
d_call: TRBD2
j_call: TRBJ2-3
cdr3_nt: TGTGCCAGCAGCCGGGAGGCACGAAAGCAAGATACGCAGTATTTT
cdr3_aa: CASSREARKQDTQYF

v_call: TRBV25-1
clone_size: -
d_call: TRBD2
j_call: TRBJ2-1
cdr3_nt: TGTGCCAGCAGTGAGGAGCGGGGGGTAGGAAATGAGCAGTTCTTC
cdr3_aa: CASSEERGVGNEQFF

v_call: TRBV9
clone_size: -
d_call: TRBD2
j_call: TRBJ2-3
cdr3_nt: TGTGCCAGCAGCCCCCGACTAGCGTCCGGAGCTGATACGCAGTATTTT
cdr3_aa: CASSPRLASGADTQYF

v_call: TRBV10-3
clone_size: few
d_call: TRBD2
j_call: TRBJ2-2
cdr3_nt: TGTGCCATCAGTGAGGTGATACTAGCGGGAGGTACCGGGGAGCTGTTTTTT
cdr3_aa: CAISEVILAGGTGELFF

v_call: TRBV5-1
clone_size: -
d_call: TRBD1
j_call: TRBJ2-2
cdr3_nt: TGCGCCAGCAGCTTGGGACAGGGGGCGAAGCGGACCGGGGAGCTGTTTTTT
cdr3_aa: CASSLGQGAKRTGELFF

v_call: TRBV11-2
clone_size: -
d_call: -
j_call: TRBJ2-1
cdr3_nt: TGTGCCAGCAGCTTAACGGGTCCCTCCTACAATGAGCAGTTCTTC
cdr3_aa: CASSLTGPSYNEQFF

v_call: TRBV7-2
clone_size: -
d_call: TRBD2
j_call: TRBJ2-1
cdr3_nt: TGTGCCAGCAGCTCTCCGGGACTAGGGGTTGAGCAGTTCTTC
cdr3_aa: CASSSPGLGVEQFF

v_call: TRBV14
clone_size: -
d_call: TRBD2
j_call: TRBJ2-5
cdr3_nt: TGTGCCAGCAGCCAAGAAGGGCCGGGACTAGCGGTAGAGACCCAGTACTTC
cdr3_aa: CASSQEGPGLAVETQYF

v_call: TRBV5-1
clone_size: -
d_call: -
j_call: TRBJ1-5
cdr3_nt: TGCGCCAGCAGCCGCGAGGGGGACCCTAATCAGCCCCAGCATTTT
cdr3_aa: CASSREGDPNQPQHF